A selection of T cell receptor beta chains follows, all from one sample in a study of T cells in localized non-small cell lung cancer. Assay: immunoSEQ multiplex PCR; the TCRdb copy retains only in-frame clones and omits some. The table has 31,000 or so clones, roughly 87% seen once; the top ten hold about 9.3%. Sequenced material: peripheral blood, taken before any cancer treatment. These receptors all stem from a woman aged 35-75 years with stage I lung adenocarcinoma. Each CDR3 is given with its conserved first and last residue. The D gene is left open where the match is weak.

TRBV6-5,TRBD2,TRBJ2-3,CASRRAGTSSDTQYF,TGTGCCAGCAGGCGGGCCGGGACTAGCTCAGATACGCAGTATTTT
TRBV27,-,TRBJ2-2,CASSTRGTGELFF,TGTGCCAGCAGTACCCGAGGCACCGGGGAGCTGTTTTTT
TRBV7-8,TRBD1,TRBJ1-6,CASSSGGTGPNSPLHF,TGTGCCAGCAGCTCAGGTGGGACAGGCCCTAATTCACCCCTCCACTTT
TRBV6-5,TRBD1,TRBJ1-5,CASSQRQGGQPQHF,TGTGCCAGCAGTCAACGACAGGGTGGGCAGCCCCAGCATTTT
TRBV23-1,-,TRBJ1-6,CASSQSDTLGVEAYNSPLHF,TGCGCCAGCAGTCAATCGGATACGCTAGGGGTTGAGGCCTATAATTCACCCCTCCACTTT
TRBV5-1,-,TRBJ1-4,CASSSAGEGQVKLFF,TGCGCCAGCAGCTCGGCGGGTGAAGGGCAAGTAAAACTGTTTTTT
TRBV27,TRBD1,TRBJ2-1,CASSTWDRGRNEQFF,TGTGCCAGCAGTACCTGGGACAGGGGACGAAATGAGCAGTTCTTC
TRBV7-9,-,TRBJ2-3,CASSLEGHRGGVADTQYF,TGTGCCAGCAGCTTAGAGGGGCACAGGGGAGGTGTTGCAGATACGCAGTATTTT
TRBV7-9,-,TRBJ2-5,CASSFWGEETQYF,TGTGCCAGCAGCTTCTGGGGTGAGGAGACCCAGTACTTC
TRBV27,TRBD2,TRBJ2-7,CATSPSGVVRQYF,TGTGCCACCTCACCTAGCGGGGTAGTCCGGCAGTACTTC
TRBV5-6,TRBD2,TRBJ2-3,CASSLLIGAGAITRDTQYF,TGTGCCAGCAGCTTGTTAATCGGGGCGGGAGCCATAACTAGGGATACGCAGTATTTT
TRBV6-6,-,TRBJ1-6,CASSYGRTLNSPLHF,TGTGCCAGCAGTTATGGGCGAACCCTCAATTCACCCCTCCACTTT